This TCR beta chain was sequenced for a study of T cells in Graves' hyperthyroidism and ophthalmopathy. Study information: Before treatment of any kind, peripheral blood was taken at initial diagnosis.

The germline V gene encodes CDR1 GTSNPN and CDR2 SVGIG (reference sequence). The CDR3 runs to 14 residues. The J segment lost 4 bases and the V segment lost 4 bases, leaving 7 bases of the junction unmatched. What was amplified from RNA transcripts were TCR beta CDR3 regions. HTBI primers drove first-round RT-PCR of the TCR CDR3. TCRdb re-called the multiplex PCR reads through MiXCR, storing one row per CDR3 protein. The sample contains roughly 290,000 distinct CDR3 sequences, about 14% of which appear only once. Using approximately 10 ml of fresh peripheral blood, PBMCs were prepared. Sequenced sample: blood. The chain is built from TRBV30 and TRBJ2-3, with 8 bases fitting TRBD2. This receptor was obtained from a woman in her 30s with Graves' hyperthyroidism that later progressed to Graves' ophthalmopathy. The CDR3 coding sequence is TGTGCCTGGACAGTCGGCGGGGGGTCAGATACGCAGTATTTT. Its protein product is CAWTVGGGSDTQYF. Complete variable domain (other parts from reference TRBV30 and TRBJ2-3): SQTIHQWPATLVQPVGSPLSLECTVEGTSNPNLYWYRQAAGRGLQLLFYSVGIGQISSEVPQNLSASRPQDRQFILSSKKLLLSDSGFYLCAWTVGGGSDTQYFGPGTRLTVL.